This TCR beta chain is from a study of beta chain features in type 1 diabetes. Whole-study findings and limits: Insertion counts at VDJ junctions were lower in type 1 diabetes patients, who also showed more deletions there. Shorter templates might be favored by PCR, equally in patients and controls.

This clone was counted only a few times. The antigen remains unidentified. The CDR3 spans 14 residues. The V end lost 4 bases, the J end lost 1 base, and 11 bases lay between the germline ends. Germline V gives CDR1 SQVTM, CDR2 ANQGSEA. Expressed TCRB transcripts were sequenced because the isolated RNA had all been reverse transcribed beforehand. Repertoires were generated with immunoSEQ multiplex PCR, while TCRdb's copy carries only in-frame clones and drops some. The sample lists under 450,000 clones; about 15% were seen once. V gene TRBV29-1 combines with J gene TRBJ1-5; D ambiguous. The sample consisted of naive CD4+ T cells from blood. This receptor was taken from a young woman in good health. CDR3 in DNA: TGCAGCGTTGCTTTTCTGCAGAGCAATCAGCCCCAGCATTTT. This gives the protein CSVAFLQSNQPQHF. The full variable domain, in which reference TRBV29-1 and TRBJ1-5 provide the parts outside the CDR3, is SAVISQKPSRDICQRGTSLTIQCQVDSQVTMMFWYRQQPGQSLTLIATANQGSEATYESGFVIDKFPISRPNLTFSTLTVSNMSPEDSSIYLCSVAFLQSNQPQHFGDGTRLSIL.